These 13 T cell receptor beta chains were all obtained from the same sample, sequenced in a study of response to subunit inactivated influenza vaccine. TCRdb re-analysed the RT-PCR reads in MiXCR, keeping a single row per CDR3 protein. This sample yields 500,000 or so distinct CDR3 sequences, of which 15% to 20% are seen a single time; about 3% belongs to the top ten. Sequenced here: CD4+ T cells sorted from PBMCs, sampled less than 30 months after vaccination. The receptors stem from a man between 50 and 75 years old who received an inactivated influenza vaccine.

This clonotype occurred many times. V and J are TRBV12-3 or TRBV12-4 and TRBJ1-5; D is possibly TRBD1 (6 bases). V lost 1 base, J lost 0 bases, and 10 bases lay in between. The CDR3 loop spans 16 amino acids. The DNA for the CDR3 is TGTGCCAGCAGTTTAGGGGCAGGGGTTAGCAATCAGCCCCAGCATTTT. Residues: CASSLGAGVSNQPQHF.

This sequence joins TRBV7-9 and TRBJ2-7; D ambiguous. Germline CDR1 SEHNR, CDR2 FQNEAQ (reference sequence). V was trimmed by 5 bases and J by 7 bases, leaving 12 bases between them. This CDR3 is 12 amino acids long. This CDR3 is CASSPGSNEQYF. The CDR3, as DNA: TGTGCCAGCAGCCCCGGATCTAATGAGCAGTACTTC.

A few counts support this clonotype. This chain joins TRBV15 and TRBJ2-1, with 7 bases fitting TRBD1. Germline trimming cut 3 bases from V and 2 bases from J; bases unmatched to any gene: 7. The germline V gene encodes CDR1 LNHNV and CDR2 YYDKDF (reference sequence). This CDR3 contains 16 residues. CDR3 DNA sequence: TGTGCCACCAGCAGCGGAGACAGGGACCCCTACAATGAGCAGTTCTTC. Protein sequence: CATSSGDRDPYNEQFF.

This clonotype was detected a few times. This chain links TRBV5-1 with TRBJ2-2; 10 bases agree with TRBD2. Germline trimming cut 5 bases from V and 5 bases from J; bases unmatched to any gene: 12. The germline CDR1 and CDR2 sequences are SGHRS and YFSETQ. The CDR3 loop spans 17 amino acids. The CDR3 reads CASSPGLASSVTGELFF. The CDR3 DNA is TGCGCCAGCAGTCCGGGACTAGCGTCAAGTGTGACCGGGGAGCTGTTTTTT.

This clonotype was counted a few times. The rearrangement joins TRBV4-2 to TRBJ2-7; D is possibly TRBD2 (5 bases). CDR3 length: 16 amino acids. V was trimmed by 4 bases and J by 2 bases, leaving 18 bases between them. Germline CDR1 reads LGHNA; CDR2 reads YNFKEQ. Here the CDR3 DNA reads TGTGCCAGCAGCCGAGACCCAGGCGTCGGGGCCTACGAGCAGTACTTC. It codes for CASSRDPGVGAYEQYF.

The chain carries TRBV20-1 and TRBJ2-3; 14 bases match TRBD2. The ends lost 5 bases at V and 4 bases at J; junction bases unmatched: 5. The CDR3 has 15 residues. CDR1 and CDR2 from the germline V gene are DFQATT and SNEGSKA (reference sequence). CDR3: CSAGGTSGRPDTQYF. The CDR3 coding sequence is TGCAGTGCTGGGGGGACTAGCGGGAGACCAGATACGCAGTATTTT.

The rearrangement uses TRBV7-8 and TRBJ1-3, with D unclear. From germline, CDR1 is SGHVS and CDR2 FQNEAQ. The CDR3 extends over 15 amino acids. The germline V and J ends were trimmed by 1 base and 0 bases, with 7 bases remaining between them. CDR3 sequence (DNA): TGTGCCAGCAGCTTAGTTCTGAGCTCTGGAAACACCATATATTTT. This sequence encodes CASSLVLSSGNTIYF.

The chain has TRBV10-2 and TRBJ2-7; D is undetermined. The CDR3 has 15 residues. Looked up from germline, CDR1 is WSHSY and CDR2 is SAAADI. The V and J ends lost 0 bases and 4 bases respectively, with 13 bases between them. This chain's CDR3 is CASSESRHNVYEQYF. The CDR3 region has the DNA TGCGCCAGCAGTGAGTCTAGGCATAACGTGTACGAGCAGTACTTC.

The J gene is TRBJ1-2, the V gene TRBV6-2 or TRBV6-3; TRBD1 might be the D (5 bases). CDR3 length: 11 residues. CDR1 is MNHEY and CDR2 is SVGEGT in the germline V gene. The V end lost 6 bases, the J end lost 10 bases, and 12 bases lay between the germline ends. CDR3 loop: CASSHGHFYTF. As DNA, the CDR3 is TGTGCCAGCAGCCACGGACATTTCTACACCTTC.

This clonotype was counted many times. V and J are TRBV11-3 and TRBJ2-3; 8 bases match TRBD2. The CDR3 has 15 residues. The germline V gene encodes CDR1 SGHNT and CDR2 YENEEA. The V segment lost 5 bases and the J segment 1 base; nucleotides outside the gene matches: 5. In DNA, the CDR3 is TGTGCCAGCAGCCGGTCGGGGGGGGGCACAGATACGCAGTATTTT. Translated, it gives CASSRSGGGTDTQYF.

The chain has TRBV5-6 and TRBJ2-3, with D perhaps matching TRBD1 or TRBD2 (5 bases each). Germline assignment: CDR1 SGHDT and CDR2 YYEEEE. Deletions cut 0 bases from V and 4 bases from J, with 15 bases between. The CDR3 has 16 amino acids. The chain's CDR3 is CASSLVGQGVADTQYF. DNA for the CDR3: TGTGCCAGCAGCTTGGTAGGGCAGGGAGTAGCAGATACGCAGTATTTT.

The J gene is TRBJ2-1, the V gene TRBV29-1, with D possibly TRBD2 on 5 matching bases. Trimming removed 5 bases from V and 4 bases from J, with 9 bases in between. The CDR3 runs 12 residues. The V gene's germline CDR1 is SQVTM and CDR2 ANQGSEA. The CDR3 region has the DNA TGCAGCGTTCGACGGGAATACAATGAGCAGTTCTTC. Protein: CSVRREYNEQFF.

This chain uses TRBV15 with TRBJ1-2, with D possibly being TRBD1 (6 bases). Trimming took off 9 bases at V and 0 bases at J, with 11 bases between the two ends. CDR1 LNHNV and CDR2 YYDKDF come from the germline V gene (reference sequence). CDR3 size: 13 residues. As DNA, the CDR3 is TGTGCCACTGCCCGGACAGCTAACTATGGCTACACCTTC. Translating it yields CATARTANYGYTF.